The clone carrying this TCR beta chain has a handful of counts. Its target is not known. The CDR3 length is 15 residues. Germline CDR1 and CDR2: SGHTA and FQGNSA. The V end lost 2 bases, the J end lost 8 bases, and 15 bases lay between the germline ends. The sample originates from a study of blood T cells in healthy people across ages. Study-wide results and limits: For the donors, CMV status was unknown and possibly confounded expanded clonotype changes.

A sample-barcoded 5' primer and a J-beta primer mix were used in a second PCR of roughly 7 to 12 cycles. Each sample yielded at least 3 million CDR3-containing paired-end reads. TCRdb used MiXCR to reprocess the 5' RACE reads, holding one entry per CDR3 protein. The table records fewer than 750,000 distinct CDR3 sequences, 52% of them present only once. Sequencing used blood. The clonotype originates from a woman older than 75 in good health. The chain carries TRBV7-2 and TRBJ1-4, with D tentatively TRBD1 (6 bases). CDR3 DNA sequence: TGTGCCAGCAGCTTATTGGGGGGGCAGTCCGAAAAACTGTTTTTT. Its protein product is CASSLLGGQSEKLFF.